Sequencing of this T cell receptor (beta chain) was carried out in a study of vaccination effects on CD4 cells after COVID-19. Only in-frame clones appear in the TCRdb table, and some are missing; sequencing was by immunoSEQ multiplex PCR. The sample yields around 40,000 clones, 73% seen once. Regarding this clone: The antigen remains undetermined.

The germline gives CDR1 MNHNS, CDR2 SASEGT. This CDR3 region has 17 residues. J gave up 4 bases and V 4 bases, and 12 bases lay outside the gene matches. ViraFEST assay sequencing came after antigen-specific CD4+ T cells were expanded with viral peptide pools. Subsequent to a culture period of less than twelve days, CD4+ T cells were isolated. The person had a PCR-confirmed SARS-CoV-2 infection during March to December 2020. Each well held about 2 million PBMC cultured with 8.5 to 10 ug/ml peptides and roughly 11 IU/ml IL-2. The TCR sequence derives from a human donor who had a prior SARS-CoV-2 infection. The sample consisted of CD4+ T cells from PBMCs cultured with a peptide pool, taken before COVID-19 vaccination. The genes are TRBV6-1 and TRBJ2-3; 9 bases agree with TRBD2. Here the CDR3 reads CASSGGYGGRAPDTQYF. The CDR3 DNA reads as TGTGCCAGCAGTGGGGGTTATGGCGGGAGGGCCCCAGATACGCAGTATTTT.